This T cell receptor beta chain was recorded in a study of T cell repertoires in cytomegalovirus infection. Study summary: HLA-C-restricted CMV epitopes, recently identified, and well-studied HLA-B-restricted ones were used by the study. Shared public TCR beta signatures pointed to both CMV infection and a matching HLA type. General observations from the study: Carriage of CMV together with the relevant HLA was identifiable through cumulative public TCR beta family frequency. HLA-C-restricted CMV-specific TCR beta clonotypes were dominant in the ex vivo response.

TCRdb fed the reads into MiXCR, producing one record per CDR3 protein. The sample has around 570,000 distinct CDR3 sequences, 40% seen once. The CDR3 sequence is 13 residues long. V was clipped by 6 bases and J by 5 bases, with 8 bases between them. With respect to this clonotype: What it recognizes is unknown.

V gene TRBV12-3 or TRBV12-4 combines with J gene TRBJ1-6, with D unclear. This sample comprised cultured PBMCs, obtained from culture after CMV antigen stimulation. The receptor's source is a human donor in good health (CMV status not recorded). Some clones in this sample may be carry-over from other donors' samples. CDR3 in amino acids: CASSRTDNSPLHF. The CDR3 DNA reads as TGTGCCAGCAGCCGGACGGATAATTCACCCCTCCACTTT.